This section outlines one T cell receptor (beta chain) sequence together with its context. Sequencing used immunoSEQ multiplex PCR; TCRdb keeps in-frame clones, though not all of them. The sample holds 75,000 to 95,000 clones, more than 80% seen once. The sample originates from a study of OX40 agonist ivuxolimab in advanced cancers. CDR1 is SGHDN and CDR2 is FVKESK in the germline V gene. The V gene end was trimmed by 5 bases and the J gene end by 4 bases; junction bases not matched to a gene: 13. The length of the CDR3 is 18 residues. The genes are TRBV14 and TRBJ2-2, with TRBD1 matching over 10 bases. This sequence was found in an adult with an advanced solid tumor such as melanoma, head and neck, liver or kidney cancer. Here the sequenced sample was CD4+ or CD8+ T cells sorted from blood, taken in a trial of the OX40 agonist ivuxolimab. CDR3 in DNA: TGTGCCAGCAGCAACGTATTCTCCTGGACAGGGGGCACCGGGGAGCTGTTTTTT. Its translation: CASSNVFSWTGGTGELFF.